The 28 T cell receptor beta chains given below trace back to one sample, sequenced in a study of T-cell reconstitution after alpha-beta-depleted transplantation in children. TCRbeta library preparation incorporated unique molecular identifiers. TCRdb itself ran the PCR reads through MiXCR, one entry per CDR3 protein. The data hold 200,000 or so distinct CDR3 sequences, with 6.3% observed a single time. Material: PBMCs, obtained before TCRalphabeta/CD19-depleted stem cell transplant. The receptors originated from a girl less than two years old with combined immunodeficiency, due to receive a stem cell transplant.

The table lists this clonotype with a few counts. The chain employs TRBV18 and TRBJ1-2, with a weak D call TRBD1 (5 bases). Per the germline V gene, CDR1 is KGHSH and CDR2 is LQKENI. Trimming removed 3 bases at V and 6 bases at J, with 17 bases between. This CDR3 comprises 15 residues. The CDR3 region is CASSPLWGRVNGYTF. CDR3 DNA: TGTGCCAGCTCACCGTTATGGGGCAGGGTGAATGGCTACACCTTC.

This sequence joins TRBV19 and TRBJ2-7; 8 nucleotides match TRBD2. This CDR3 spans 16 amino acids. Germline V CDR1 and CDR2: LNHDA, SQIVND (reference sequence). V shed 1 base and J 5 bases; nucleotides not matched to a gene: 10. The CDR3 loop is CASSIGALTSVDEQYF. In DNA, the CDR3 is TGTGCCAGTAGTATAGGAGCCCTGACTAGCGTGGACGAGCAGTACTTC.

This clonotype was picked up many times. The DNA of the CDR3 is TGCAGCGTTGAAGCCCTCCTAGGAACCCAGTACTTC. Residues: CSVEALLGTQYF. The rearrangement joins TRBV29-1 to TRBJ2-5; D not certain. The CDR3 length is 12 residues. V was cut by 1 base and J by 8 bases, with 11 bases left in between. In germline, CDR1 is SQVTM, CDR2 ANQGSEA.

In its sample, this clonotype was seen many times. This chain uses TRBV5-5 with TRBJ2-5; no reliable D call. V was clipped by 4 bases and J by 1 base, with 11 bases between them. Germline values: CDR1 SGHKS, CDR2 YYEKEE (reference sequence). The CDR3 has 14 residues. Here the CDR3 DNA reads TGTGCCAGCAGCCTACAGTTGGCCCAAGAGACCCAGTACTTC. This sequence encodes CASSLQLAQETQYF.

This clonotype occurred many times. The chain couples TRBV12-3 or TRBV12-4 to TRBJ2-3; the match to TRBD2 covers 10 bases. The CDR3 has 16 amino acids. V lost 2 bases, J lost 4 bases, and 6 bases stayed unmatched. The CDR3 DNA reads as TGTGCCAGCAGTTTAAGGCTAGCGGGAGCGGCAGATACGCAGTATTTT. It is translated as CASSLRLAGAADTQYF.

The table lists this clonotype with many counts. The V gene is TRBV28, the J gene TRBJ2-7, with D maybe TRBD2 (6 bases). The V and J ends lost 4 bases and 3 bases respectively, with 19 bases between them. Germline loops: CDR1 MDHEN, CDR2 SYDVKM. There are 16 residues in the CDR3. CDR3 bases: TGTGCCAGCAGTTCCCTCCAAGGGAGGATCTTCTACGAGCAGTACTTC. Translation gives CASSSLQGRIFYEQYF.

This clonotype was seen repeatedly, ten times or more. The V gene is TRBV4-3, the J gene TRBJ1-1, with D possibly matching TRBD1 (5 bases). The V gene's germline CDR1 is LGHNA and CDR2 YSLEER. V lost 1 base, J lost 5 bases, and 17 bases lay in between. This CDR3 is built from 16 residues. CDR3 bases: TGCGCCAGCAGCCAAGGGACAAGTGGGGTGGTTACTGAAGCTTTCTTT. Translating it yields CASSQGTSGVVTEAFF.

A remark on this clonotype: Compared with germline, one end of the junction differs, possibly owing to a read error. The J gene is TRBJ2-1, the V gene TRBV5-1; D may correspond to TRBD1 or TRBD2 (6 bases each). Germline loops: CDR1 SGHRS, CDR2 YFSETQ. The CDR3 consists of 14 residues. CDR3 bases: TGCACCAGCAGCTTGGGGGGCACGTACAATGAGCAGTTCTTC. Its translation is CTSSLGGTYNEQFF.

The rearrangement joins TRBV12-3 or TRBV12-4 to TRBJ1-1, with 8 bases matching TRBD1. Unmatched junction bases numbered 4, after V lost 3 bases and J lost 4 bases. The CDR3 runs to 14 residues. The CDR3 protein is CASSFRQGTTEAFF. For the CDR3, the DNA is TGTGCCAGCAGTTTCCGACAGGGGACCACTGAAGCTTTCTTT.

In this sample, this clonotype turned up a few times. The CDR3 protein is CASSWPATSGNEQFF. CDR3 sequence (DNA): TGTGCCAGCAGCTGGCCCGCGACTAGCGGAAATGAGCAGTTCTTC. The chain carries TRBV7-8 and TRBJ2-1; 9 nucleotides agree with TRBD2. With 4 bases clipped from V and 7 bases from J, the junction kept 8 bases outside the gene matches. The CDR3 loop spans 15 amino acids. CDR1 is SGHVS, CDR2 FQNEAQ, per germline.

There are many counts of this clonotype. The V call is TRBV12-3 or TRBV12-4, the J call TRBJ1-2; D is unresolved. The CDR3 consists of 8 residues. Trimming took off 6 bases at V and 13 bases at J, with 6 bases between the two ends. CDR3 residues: CASSPFTF. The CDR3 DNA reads TGTGCCAGCAGCCCTTTCACCTTC.

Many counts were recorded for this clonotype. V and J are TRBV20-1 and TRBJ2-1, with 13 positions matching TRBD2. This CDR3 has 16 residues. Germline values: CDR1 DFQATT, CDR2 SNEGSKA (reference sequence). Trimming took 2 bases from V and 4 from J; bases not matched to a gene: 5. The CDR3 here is CSARTGLAGLYNEQFF. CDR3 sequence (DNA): TGCAGTGCTAGAACGGGACTAGCGGGATTATACAATGAGCAGTTCTTC.

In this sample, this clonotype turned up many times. This chain's CDR3 is CASSLEGTSAYEQYF. In DNA form, the CDR3 reads TGTGCCAGCAGCTTAGAGGGAACCTCGGCCTACGAGCAGTACTTC. The chain has TRBV7-6 and TRBJ2-7; D not certain. V dropped 1 base and J dropped 2 bases, with 12 bases sitting between them. The CDR3 spans 15 residues. CDR1 SGHVS and CDR2 FNYEAQ come from the germline V gene. The full variable domain, rest sourced from reference TRBV7-6 and TRBJ2-7, is GAGVSQSPRYKVTKRGQDVALRCDPISGHVSLYWYRQALGQGPEFLTYFNYEAQQDKSGLPNDRFSAERPEGSISTLTIQRTEQRDSAMYRCASSLEGTSAYEQYFGPGTRLTVT.

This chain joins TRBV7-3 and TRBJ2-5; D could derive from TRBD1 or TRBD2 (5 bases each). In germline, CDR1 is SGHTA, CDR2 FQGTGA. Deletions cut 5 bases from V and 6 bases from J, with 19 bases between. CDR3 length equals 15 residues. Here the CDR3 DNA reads TGTGCCAGCAGCCGCAGGGACCTAGGACTCAAGACCCAGTACTTC. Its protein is CASSRRDLGLKTQYF.

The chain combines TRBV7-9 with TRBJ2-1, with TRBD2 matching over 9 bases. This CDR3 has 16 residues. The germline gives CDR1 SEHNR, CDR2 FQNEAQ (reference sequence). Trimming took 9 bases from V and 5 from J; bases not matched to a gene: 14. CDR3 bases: TGTGCCAGTTGGGAGTTTAGCGGGAGTAGCGACAATGAGCAGTTCTTC. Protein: CASWEFSGSSDNEQFF.

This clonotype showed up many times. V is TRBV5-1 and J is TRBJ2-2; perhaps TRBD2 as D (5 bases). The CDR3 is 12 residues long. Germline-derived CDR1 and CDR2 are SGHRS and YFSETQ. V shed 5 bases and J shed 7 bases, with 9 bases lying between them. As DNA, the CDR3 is TGCGCCAGCAGTCCTGAGGGCGGGGAGCTGTTTTTT. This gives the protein CASSPEGGELFF.

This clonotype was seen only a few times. Here the CDR3 reads CASSLAAVSNEQFF. CDR3 in DNA: TGTGCCAGCAGTTTAGCCGCTGTCTCCAATGAGCAGTTCTTC. V gene TRBV27 combines with J gene TRBJ2-1; D unclear. Germline V gene data show CDR1 as MNHEY and CDR2 as SMNVEV (reference sequence). The CDR3 is made up of 14 amino acids. V dropped 2 bases and J dropped 6 bases, with 11 bases sitting between them.

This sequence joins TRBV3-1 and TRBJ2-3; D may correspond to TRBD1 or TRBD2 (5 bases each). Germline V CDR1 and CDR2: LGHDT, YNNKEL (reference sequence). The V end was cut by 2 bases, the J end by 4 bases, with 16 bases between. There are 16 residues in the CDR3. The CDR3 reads CASSQRDGQISDTQYF. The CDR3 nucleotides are TGTGCCAGCAGCCAACGGGACGGGCAAATCTCAGATACGCAGTATTTT.

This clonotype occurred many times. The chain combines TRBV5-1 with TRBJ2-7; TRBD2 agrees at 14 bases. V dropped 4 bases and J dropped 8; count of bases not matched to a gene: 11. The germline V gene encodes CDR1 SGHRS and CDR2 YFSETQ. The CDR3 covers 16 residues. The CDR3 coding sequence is TGCGCCAGCAGCACCACCGGGACTAGCGGGGGTTTGCAGCAGTACTTC. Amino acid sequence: CASSTTGTSGGLQQYF. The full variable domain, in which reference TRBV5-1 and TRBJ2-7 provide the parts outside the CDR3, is KAGVTQTPRYLIKTRGQQVTLSCSPISGHRSVSWYQQTPGQGLQFLFEYFSETQRNKGNFPGRFSGRQFSNSRSEMNVSTLELGDSALYLCASSTTGTSGGLQQYFGPGTRLTVT.

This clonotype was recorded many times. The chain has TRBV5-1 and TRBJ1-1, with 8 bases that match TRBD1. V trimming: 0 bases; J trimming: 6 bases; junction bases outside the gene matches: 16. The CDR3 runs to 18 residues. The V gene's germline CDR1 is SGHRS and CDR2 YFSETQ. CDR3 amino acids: CASSLGGGETGAGAEAFF. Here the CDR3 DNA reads TGCGCCAGCAGCTTGGGAGGGGGCGAGACAGGGGCCGGCGCTGAAGCTTTCTTT.

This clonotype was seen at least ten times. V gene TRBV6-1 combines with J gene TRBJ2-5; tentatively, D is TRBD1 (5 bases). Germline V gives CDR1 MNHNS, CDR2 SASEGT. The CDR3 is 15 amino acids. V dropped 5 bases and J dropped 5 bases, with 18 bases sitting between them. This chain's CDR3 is CASSPNLVGPETQYF. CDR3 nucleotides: TGTGCCAGCAGTCCGAACCTCGTGGGGCCGGAGACCCAGTACTTC.

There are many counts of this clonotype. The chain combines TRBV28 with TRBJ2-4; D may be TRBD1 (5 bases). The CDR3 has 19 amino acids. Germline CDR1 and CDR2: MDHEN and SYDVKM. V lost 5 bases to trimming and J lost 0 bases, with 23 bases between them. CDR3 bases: TGTGCCAGCAGTAATAGAGGACAATTCCTTCAACTAGCCAAAAACATTCAGTACTTC. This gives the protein CASSNRGQFLQLAKNIQYF.

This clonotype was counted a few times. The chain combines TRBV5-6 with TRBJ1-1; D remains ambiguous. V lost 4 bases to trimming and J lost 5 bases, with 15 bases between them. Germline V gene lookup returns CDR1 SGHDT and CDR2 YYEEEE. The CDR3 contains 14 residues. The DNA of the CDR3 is TGTGCCAGCAGCCTCGACCGCTTGTGGACTGAAGCTTTCTTT. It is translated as CASSLDRLWTEAFF.

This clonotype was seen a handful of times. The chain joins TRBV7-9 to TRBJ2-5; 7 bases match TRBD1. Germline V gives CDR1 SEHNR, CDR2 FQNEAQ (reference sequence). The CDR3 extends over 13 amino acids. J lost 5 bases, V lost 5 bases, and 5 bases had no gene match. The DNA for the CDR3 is TGTGCCAGCAGCGAACAGGGGTTTGAGACCCAGTACTTC. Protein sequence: CASSEQGFETQYF.

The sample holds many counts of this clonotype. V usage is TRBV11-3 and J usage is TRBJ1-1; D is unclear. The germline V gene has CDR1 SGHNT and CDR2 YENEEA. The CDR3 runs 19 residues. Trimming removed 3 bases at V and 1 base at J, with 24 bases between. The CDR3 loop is CASSFLSSLTFCGNTEAFF. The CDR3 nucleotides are TGTGCCAGCAGCTTTCTATCATCGTTGACATTTTGTGGGAACACTGAAGCTTTCTTT.

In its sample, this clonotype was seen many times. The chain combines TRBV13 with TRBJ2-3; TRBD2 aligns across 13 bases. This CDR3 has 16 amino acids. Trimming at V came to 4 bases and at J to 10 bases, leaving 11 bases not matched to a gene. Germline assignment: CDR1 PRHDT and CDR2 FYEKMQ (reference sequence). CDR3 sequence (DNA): TGTGCCAGCAGCTGGGGGACTAGCGGGAATATAGGGTCGCAGTATTTT. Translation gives CASSWGTSGNIGSQYF. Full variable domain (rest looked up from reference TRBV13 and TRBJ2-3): AAGVIQSPRHLIKEKRETATLKCYPIPRHDTVYWYQQGPGQDPQFLISFYEKMQSDKGSIPDRFSAQQFSDYHSELNMSSLELGDSALYFCASSWGTSGNIGSQYFGPGTRLTVL.

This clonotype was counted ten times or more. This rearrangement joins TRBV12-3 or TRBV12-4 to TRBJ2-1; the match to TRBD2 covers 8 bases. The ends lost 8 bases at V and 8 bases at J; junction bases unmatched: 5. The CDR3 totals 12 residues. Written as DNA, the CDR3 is TGTGCCAGCGGACTAGCTCTCTATGAGCAGTTCTTC. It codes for CASGLALYEQFF.

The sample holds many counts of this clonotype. CDR3 sequence (DNA): TGCGCCAGCAGCCAAGATCTGGGTCCGATTGACACTGAAGCTTTCTTT. Protein sequence: CASSQDLGPIDTEAFF. The J gene is TRBJ1-1, the V gene TRBV4-3; D uncertain. CDR1 is LGHNA and CDR2 is YSLEER in the germline V gene. There are 16 residues in the CDR3. The germline V and J ends were trimmed by 0 bases and 3 bases, with 14 bases remaining between them.